This entry lists 20 T cell receptor beta chains sequenced from one sample in a study of blood T cells in healthy people across ages. Primed by a sample-barcoded 5' primer and a J-beta primer mix, a second PCR proceeded for roughly 6 to 12 cycles. TCRdb fed the 5' RACE reads into MiXCR, producing one record per CDR3 protein. The data show just under 900,000 distinct CDR3 sequences, around 26% seen once. Sequenced input: blood. The receptor source for this set is a woman of 80 years or more in good health.

Comment on this clonotype: A single base separates this from a much larger clone, so it may be a read error. The CDR3 DNA reads as TGTGCCAGCACGAGACTTTCCGATCCCCCAGGCACAGATACGCAGTATTTT. Protein product: CASTRLSDPPGTDTQYF. The chain is built from TRBV6-1 and TRBJ2-3; unclear D gene. Germline CDR1 MNHNS, CDR2 SASEGT. This CDR3 spans 17 amino acids. V was cut by 7 bases and J by 1 base, with 21 bases left in between.

This clonotype was seen a few times. The chain carries TRBV6-2 or TRBV6-3 and TRBJ2-3; 7 bases are shared with TRBD2. The CDR3 is 16 amino acids. With 1 base clipped from V and 0 bases from J, the junction kept 4 bases outside the gene matches. Germline values: CDR1 MNHEY, CDR2 SVGEGT. The CDR3 DNA follows: TGTGCCAGCAGTTACTGGGGGGGGAGTAGCACAGATACGCAGTATTTT. Residues: CASSYWGGSSTDTQYF.

Turning to this clonotype: Being one base from a much bigger clone, this may be a read error. The genes are TRBV15 and TRBJ2-1; 9 positions match TRBD2. This CDR3 spans 17 amino acids. Trimming at V came to 5 bases and at J to 12 bases, leaving 20 bases not matched to a gene. Germline V gives CDR1 LNHNV, CDR2 YYDKDF (reference sequence). CDR3 amino acids: CATSPSSSGAVSARQFF. In nucleotides, the CDR3 is TGTGCCACCAGCCCCAGCTCTAGCGGGGCCGTTAGCGCAAGGCAGTTCTTC. The variable domain in full, completed from reference TRBV15 and TRBJ2-1, reads DAMVIQNPRYQVTQFGKPVTLSCSQTLNHNVMYWYQQKSSQAPKLLFHYYDKDFNNEADTPDNFQSRRPNTSFCFLDIRSPGLGDTAMYLCATSPSSSGAVSARQFFGPGTRLTVL.

Ten or more counts support this clonotype. The CDR3 nucleotides are TGTGCCAGCAGTTCCGACACGAGCGAGCAGTACTTC. Its translation: CASSSDTSEQYF. V usage is TRBV6-2 or TRBV6-3 and J usage is TRBJ2-7, with D hard to call. V lost 4 bases to trimming and J lost 6 bases, with 10 bases between them. Germline V CDR1 and CDR2: MNHEY, SVGEGT. This CDR3 has 12 amino acids.

About this clonotype: One base away lies a much larger clone, so this may be a sequencing read error. The chain recombines TRBV9 with TRBJ1-4; D is unresolved. Germline V gene data show CDR1 as SGDLS and CDR2 as YYNGEE. This CDR3 region has 15 residues. CDR3 coding DNA: TGTGCCAGCAGCCCAACGGACGGGTTTAATGAAAAACGGTTTTTT. This sequence encodes CASSPTDGFNEKRFF.

This clonotype was recorded at least ten times. This chain joins TRBV5-1 and TRBJ1-5; 8 bases fit TRBD1. Germline values: CDR1 SGHRS, CDR2 YFSETQ. The CDR3 is made up of 17 amino acids. The ends lost 3 bases at V and 2 bases at J; junction bases unmatched: 10. The CDR3 is CASSSAPTGVGNQPQHF. CDR3 sequence (DNA): TGCGCCAGCAGCTCGGCGCCGACAGGGGTCGGCAATCAGCCCCAGCATTTT.

A remark on this clonotype: Possible read error: a much larger clone is one base away. No DNA is shown, since the ends of the CDR3 on it are uncertain; the CDR3 is the one TCRdb lists. This chain links TRBV25-1 with TRBJ1-2; the table calls TRBD1, which could not be checked here. The CDR3 region is 11 residues in length, termini included. Germline assignment: CDR1 MGHDK and CDR2 SYGVNS. CDR3 region: CASSTSGAYTF.

This clonotype occurred many times. The chain uses TRBV10-3 and TRBJ2-7; possible D gene TRBD2, 5 bases. This CDR3 region has 15 residues. V was cut by 2 bases and J by 0 bases, with 11 bases left in between. Germline V gene lookup returns CDR1 ENHRY and CDR2 SYGVKD. In DNA, the CDR3 is TGTGCCATCAGTGAGGGACTCCTGAGCTCCTACGAGCAGTACTTC. Encoded protein: CAISEGLLSSYEQYF.

The rearrangement joins TRBV7-8 to TRBJ1-1; maybe TRBD1 (5 bases). Germline assignment: CDR1 SGHVS and CDR2 FQNEAQ. The CDR3 spans 15 residues. V lost 5 bases, J lost 4 bases, and 17 bases lay in between. Here the CDR3 DNA reads TGTGCCAGCAGCGCGGGGACCCCCGGGGGCACTGAAGCTTTCTTT. Its protein is CASSAGTPGGTEAFF.

DNA for the CDR3: TGTGCCAGCTCACAGGCCGGATTCTCTGGGGCCAACGTCCTGACTTTC. It is translated as CASSQAGFSGANVLTF. The genes are TRBV18 and TRBJ2-6, with D uncertain. V lost 4 bases and J 0 bases, leaving 10 bases between the germline ends. CDR1 KGHSH and CDR2 LQKENI come from the germline V gene. This CDR3 has 16 amino acids.

The V call is TRBV9, the J call TRBJ2-1; tentative D call: TRBD2 (6 bases). V was clipped by 0 bases and J by 2 bases, with 9 bases between them. This CDR3 is built from 15 residues. Germline loops: CDR1 SGDLS, CDR2 YYNGEE. CDR3 in amino acids: CASSVGREAYNEQFF. CDR3 coding DNA: TGTGCCAGCAGCGTAGGGCGGGAAGCCTACAATGAGCAGTTCTTC.

With regard to this clonotype: This may be a read error, as it is one base from a much larger clone. The rearrangement uses TRBV5-6 and TRBJ1-2; D ambiguous. Trimming shortened V by 5 bases and J by 2 bases, and 10 bases separated the two germline ends. Germline CDR1 and CDR2: SGHDT and YYEEEE. The length of the CDR3 is 13 residues. DNA of the CDR3: TGTGCCAGCAGGCACGATACGAACTATGGCTACACCTTC. It encodes CASRHDTNYGYTF.

This clonotype was observed at least ten times. The rearrangement links TRBV18 to TRBJ2-7; TRBD1 matches 9 bases. The germline V gene encodes CDR1 KGHSH and CDR2 LQKENI. This CDR3 region has 16 residues. V lost 4 bases, J lost 4 bases, and 11 bases stayed unmatched. This CDR3 is CASSLTGTGYSYEQYF. The CDR3 nucleotides are TGTGCCAGCTCACTGACCGGGACAGGGTATTCGTACGAGCAGTACTTC.

This chain links TRBV6-6 with TRBJ1-2; 10 bases are shared with TRBD1. CDR1 MNHNY and CDR2 SVGAGI come from the germline V gene (reference sequence). CDR3 size: 15 residues. V was pared by 1 base and J by 8 bases, with 7 bases of the junction left unmatched. The CDR3 loop is CASSYLDRGPGGYTF. Here the CDR3 DNA reads TGTGCCAGCAGTTACTTAGACAGGGGGCCTGGAGGCTACACCTTC.

This clonotype was detected many times. This rearrangement joins TRBV7-9 to TRBJ1-6; 8 bases align to TRBD1. The CDR3 consists of 15 residues. J was trimmed by 8 bases and V by 4 bases; bases with no gene match: 7. Germline-derived CDR1 and CDR2 are SEHNR and FQNEAQ (reference sequence). The CDR3 here is CASSSRTGYDSPLHF. DNA for the CDR3: TGTGCCAGCAGCTCCAGGACAGGGTATGATTCACCCCTCCACTTT.

This clonotype was observed once. The chain combines TRBV2 with TRBJ2-5, with 10 nucleotides matching TRBD2. V was clipped by 6 bases and J by 11 bases; unmatched bases: 12. CDR1 and CDR2 from the germline V gene are SNHLY and FYNNEI. The CDR3 spans 14 residues. The CDR3 bases are TGTGCCAGCAGCAAGCGGGGGGGCCCAAATGAGCAGTACTTC. Protein: CASSKRGGPNEQYF. Filled out from reference TRBV2 and TRBJ2-5, the complete variable domain reads EPEVTQTPSHQVTQMGQEVILRCVPISNHLYFYWYRQILGQKVEFLVSFYNNEISEKSEIFDDQFSVERPDGSNFTLKIRSTKLEDSAMYFCASSKRGGPNEQYFGPGTRLLVL.

The chain recombines TRBV28 with TRBJ1-5; TRBD1 agrees at 9 bases. CDR3 length: 17 amino acids. Looked up from germline, CDR1 is MDHEN and CDR2 is SYDVKM. The J segment lost 2 bases and the V segment lost 5 bases, leaving 10 bases of the junction unmatched. The CDR3 DNA sequence: TGTGCCAGCAGTGAGACAGGGGGTCGGGCCCGCAATCAGCCCCAGCATTTT. Translating gives CASSETGGRARNQPQHF.

This clonotype is medium-sized (0.01 to 0.1%) in the sample. The genes are TRBV20-1 and TRBJ2-1; D is ambiguous. There are 17 residues in the CDR3. Trimming removed 2 bases from V and 1 base from J, with 18 bases in between. Germline values: CDR1 DFQATT, CDR2 SNEGSKA (reference sequence). The CDR3 DNA reads as TGCAGTGCTAGATGGGCCAGAACCACCCTTTCCTACAATGAGCAGTTCTTC. Its translation is CSARWARTTLSYNEQFF.

The J gene is TRBJ1-4, the V gene TRBV11-2; TRBD1 matches 8 bases. V lost 5 bases, J lost 10 bases, and 9 bases stayed unmatched. This CDR3 contains 14 residues. CDR1 SGHAT and CDR2 FQNNGV come from the germline V gene. The CDR3 spells CASSLTEQGVKLFF. The CDR3 DNA sequence: TGTGCCAGCAGCCTAACAGAACAGGGGGTAAAACTGTTTTTT.

This clonotype was recorded many times. The genes are TRBV10-3 and TRBJ1-5; tentatively, D is TRBD1 (5 bases). Trimming took off 10 bases at V and 5 bases at J, with 18 bases between the two ends. Germline CDR1 ENHRY, CDR2 SYGVKD. The CDR3 is made up of 14 amino acids. In DNA form, the CDR3 reads TGTGCCACCCGGAGGGTGGGGACGCATCAGCCCCAGCATTTT. Amino acid sequence: CATRRVGTHQPQHF.